This T cell receptor beta chain was identified in a study of T cell repertoires in cytomegalovirus infection. TCRdb ran MiXCR on the reads and lists one entry per CDR3 protein. The table includes 250,000 to 300,000 distinct CDR3 sequences, approximately 14% detected once. V trimming: 4 bases; J trimming: 2 bases; junction bases outside the gene matches: 14. The CDR3 extends over 18 amino acids. Germline lookup yields CDR1 SGHVS and CDR2 FNYEAQ. The TCR sequence derives from a human donor in good health (CMV status not recorded). Some clones in this sample may be carry-over from other donors' samples. Sequenced: PBMCs. This chain uses TRBV7-6 with TRBJ1-5; TRBD1 matches 7 bases. The CDR3 sequence is CASSSVPGQTGGNQPQHF. The CDR3 DNA is TGTGCCAGCAGCTCTGTCCCGGGACAGACGGGGGGCAATCAGCCCCAGCATTTT. Supplemented by reference TRBV7-6 and TRBJ1-5, the full variable domain reads GAGVSQSPRYKVTKRGQDVALRCDPISGHVSLYWYRQALGQGPEFLTYFNYEAQQDKSGLPNDRFSAERPEGSISTLTIQRTEQRDSAMYRCASSSVPGQTGGNQPQHFGDGTRLSIL.